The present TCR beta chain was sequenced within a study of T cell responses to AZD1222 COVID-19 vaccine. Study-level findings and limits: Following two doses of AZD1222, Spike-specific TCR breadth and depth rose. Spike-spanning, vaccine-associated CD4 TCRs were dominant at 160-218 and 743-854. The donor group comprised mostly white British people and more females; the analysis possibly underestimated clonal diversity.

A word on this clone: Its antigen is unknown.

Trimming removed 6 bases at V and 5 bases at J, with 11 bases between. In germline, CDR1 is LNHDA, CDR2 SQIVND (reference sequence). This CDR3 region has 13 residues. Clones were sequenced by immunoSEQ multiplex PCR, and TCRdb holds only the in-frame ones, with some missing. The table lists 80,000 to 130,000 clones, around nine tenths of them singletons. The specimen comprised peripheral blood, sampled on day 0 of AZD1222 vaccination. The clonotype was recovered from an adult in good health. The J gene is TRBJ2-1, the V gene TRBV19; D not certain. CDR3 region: CASRKQSNNEQFF. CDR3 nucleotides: TGTGCCAGTAGGAAACAGAGCAACAATGAGCAGTTCTTC.